The present TCR beta chain was sequenced within a study of blood T cell repertoires in COVID-19. The wider study: The origin of the acute and convalescent COVID-19 samples was the United States, Italy and Spain. Sample material is recorded as cDNA or gDNA derived from T cells, B-cell-depleted T cells, or PBMCs.

With 4 bases removed from V and 0 bases from J, the gap between germline ends came to 5 bases. Germline V CDR1 and CDR2: SGHKS, YYEKEE (reference sequence). The CDR3 covers 14 residues. TCRdb's copy holds only in-frame clones and misses some; the assay was immunoSEQ multiplex PCR. Among some 180,000 clones, around 76% were seen once, and the ten largest hold just over 8.5%. The sequence came from a woman between 45 and 65 years old with active or convalescent COVID-19. The chain uses TRBV5-5 and TRBJ2-6; D call uncertain. The sequencing sample was made of peripheral blood. CDR3 region: CASSPRSGANVLTF. CDR3 nucleotide sequence: TGTGCCAGCAGCCCTCGCTCTGGGGCCAACGTCCTGACTTTC.